This T cell receptor (beta chain) was sequenced for a study of vaccination and CD4 T cells after COVID-19. Whole-study context: Participants, all vaccine recipients, received two doses of either BNT162b2 or mRNA-1273.

This clonotype was detected only a few times. As yet, its antigen is unknown. The sample's treatment: approximately 9-day PBMC culture with coronavirus spike peptide pools or control peptides (ViraFEST assay). Sequence data for DNA of cultured CD4+ T cells were generated by the Oncomine TCR Beta short-read assay. Via MiXCR, TCRdb re-called the PCR reads, giving one row per CDR3 protein. Of around 15,000 distinct CDR3 sequences in the sample, roughly half were seen once. Per the germline V gene, CDR1 is DFQATT and CDR2 is SNEGSKA (reference sequence). The CDR3 totals 14 residues. V lost 5 bases to trimming and J lost 0 bases, with 12 bases between them.

The material sequenced was CD4+ T cells from blood, cultured in vitro. This receptor was identified in a human donor who had recovered from COVID-19. This rearrangement joins TRBV20-1 to TRBJ2-3, with a tentative D call TRBD1 (5 bases). For the CDR3, the DNA is TGCAGTGCTTCCGGACACCTCAGCACAGATACGCAGTATTTT. Protein product: CSASGHLSTDTQYF.